The sequence of this T cell receptor beta chain was determined in a study of T cells in Graves' hyperthyroidism and ophthalmopathy. Of note for this clonotype: This may arise from a read error, as a much more abundant clone is one base away.

RNA transcripts gave rise to amplified TCR beta CDR3 regions. First-round RT-PCR targeting the TCR CDR3 was performed with the HTBI primer set. TCRdb re-called the multiplex PCR reads through MiXCR, storing one row per CDR3 protein. The profile shows under 350,000 distinct CDR3 sequences, about 20% of them singletons. Trimming pared 4 bases from V and 11 bases from J, leaving 14 bases between. The CDR3 length is 13 residues. This clonotype originated in a woman aged 45-60 years with Graves' hyperthyroidism. The sequenced sample consisted of blood. This chain connects TRBV12-3 or TRBV12-4 to TRBJ1-4, with a tentative D call TRBD1 (5 bases). CDR3 nucleotide sequence: TGTGCCAGCAGTTCGGGGCCAATTGGGAAACTGTTTTTT. Translated, it gives CASSSGPIGKLFF.